A selection of T cell receptor beta chains follows, all from one sample in a study of regulatory T cells in long-lasting Graves disease. TCRdb ran MiXCR on the multiplex PCR reads and lists one entry per CDR3 protein. Here the sample spans roughly 500,000 distinct CDR3 sequences, more than 10% being singletons. The sample was also linked to a second study, of T cells in Graves' hyperthyroidism and ophthalmopathy.

This sample comprised peripheral blood mononuclear cells (PBMCs), obtained at new diagnosis, from a patient treated with antithyroid drugs. These receptors came from a woman aged 25 to 39 with Graves disease. Each CDR3 is given with its conserved first and last residue.

cdr3_aa: CASSDPRWAPDTQYF
j_call: TRBJ2-3
cdr3_length: 15
v_call: TRBV9

cdr3_aa: CASSPLAGQGVHNEQFF
j_call: TRBJ2-1
cdr3_length: 17
v_call: TRBV19

cdr3_aa: CASSGAWGSPLHF
j_call: TRBJ1-6
cdr3_length: 13
v_call: TRBV7-3

cdr3_aa: CASSLDSTWTEAFF
j_call: TRBJ1-1
cdr3_length: 14
v_call: TRBV28

cdr3_aa: CASSHTANTEAFF
j_call: TRBJ1-1
cdr3_length: 13
v_call: TRBV6-1

cdr3_aa: CASTWGLGVYEQYF
j_call: TRBJ2-7
cdr3_length: 14
v_call: TRBV7-9

cdr3_aa: CSARQTGDTQYF
j_call: TRBJ2-3
cdr3_length: 12
v_call: TRBV20-1

cdr3_aa: CASSLRTGLDGYTF
j_call: TRBJ1-2
cdr3_length: 14
v_call: TRBV27

cdr3_aa: CSARGAGGGQPQHF
j_call: TRBJ1-5
cdr3_length: 14
v_call: TRBV20-1

cdr3_aa: CASCEGSNTGELFF
j_call: TRBJ2-2
cdr3_length: 14
v_call: TRBV19

cdr3_aa: CASRPTLADSTDTQYF
j_call: TRBJ2-3
cdr3_length: 16
v_call: TRBV27

cdr3_aa: CASSPRHSSSGNTIYF
j_call: TRBJ1-3
cdr3_length: 16
v_call: TRBV3-1

cdr3_aa: CASTDFRGARDYGYTF
j_call: TRBJ1-2
cdr3_length: 16
v_call: TRBV6-1

cdr3_aa: CASSLMEDGYTF
j_call: TRBJ1-2
cdr3_length: 12
v_call: TRBV28

cdr3_aa: CSVGRVAGYEQFF
j_call: TRBJ2-1
cdr3_length: 13
v_call: TRBV29-1